This T cell receptor (beta chain) was profiled in a study of spatial heterogeneity in lung cancer. Stated time point: blood at routine non-recurrence follow-up after resection. The study sequenced unsorted whole RNA from tumor, nontumor lung or frozen PBMC. Via MiXCR, TCRdb re-called the 5' RACE reads, giving one row per CDR3 protein. The sample records under 400 distinct CDR3 sequences, less than 30% being singletons. This clonotype has more than one count but fewer than ten. Since the library was made to target alpha chains, this beta chain is a stray read and its abundance is not meaningful. The specimen was PBMCs, collected at follow-up. The TCR sequence derives from a male donor with early-stage non-small cell lung cancer.

The CDR3 here is CASSQVTSGGETQYF. The CDR3 coding sequence is TGCGCCAGCAGCCAAGTGACTAGCGGGGGGGAGACCCAGTACTTC. The chain combines TRBV4-3 with TRBJ2-5; 13 positions match TRBD2. The CDR3 has 15 amino acids. The junction had 1 base not matched to a gene; V was cut back by 1 base and J by 5 bases. In germline, CDR1 is LGHNA, CDR2 YSLEER.